The 19 T cell receptor beta chains given below trace back to one sample, sequenced in a study of blood T cell repertoires in COVID-19 (dated by TCRdb to 2019 to 2021). Libraries were built with the immunoSEQ multiplex PCR assay. TCRdb obtained this table from immuneACCESS and retained in-frame rearrangements with V and J assigned. These tables miss some clones; where compared with another copy, unresolved V genes account for less than half of the shortfall, and the remainder is unexplained. This sample holds 200,000 to 250,000 clones; nearly 90% were observed only once. Of the sample, roughly 10% is held by the ten largest clones. The sequencing sample was made of PBMCs or T cells enriched from blood (not recorded which). These receptors originate from a man aged 25 to 40 who had recovered from COVID-19.

This chain links TRBV7-2 with TRBJ2-1; 9 bases match TRBD1. This CDR3 comprises 15 residues. The germline gives CDR1 SGHTA, CDR2 FQGNSA. Losses at the gene ends were 5 bases for V and 7 bases for J; bases not matched to a gene: 9. The CDR3 region has the DNA TGTGCCAGCAGCCTACAGGGGGCGGGGGCGAATGAGCAGTTCTTC. Translated: CASSLQGAGANEQFF. The full variable domain, its missing parts supplied by reference TRBV7-2 and TRBJ2-1, is GAGVSQSPSNKVTEKGKDVELRCDPISGHTALYWYRQSLGQGLEFLIYFQGNSAPDKSGLPSDRFSAERTGGSVSTLTIQRTQQEDSAVYLCASSLQGAGANEQFFGPGTRLTVL.

The rearrangement links TRBV11-2 to TRBJ1-2; weak D call: TRBD1 (5 bases). The CDR3 is 12 residues long. The V and J ends lost 0 bases and 10 bases respectively, with 9 bases between them. CDR1 and CDR2 from the germline V gene are SGHAT and FQNNGV. CDR3 region: CASSLETRAYTF. As DNA, the CDR3 is TGTGCCAGCAGCTTAGAGACCAGGGCCTACACCTTC.

The J gene is TRBJ1-3, the V gene TRBV7-9; D is undetermined. Deletions cut 1 base from V and 0 bases from J, with 7 bases between. Germline V lookup: CDR1 SEHNR, CDR2 FQNEAQ (reference sequence). The CDR3 is 15 amino acids. The CDR3 protein is CASSLGRSSGNTIYF. CDR3 DNA: TGTGCCAGCAGCTTAGGTCGGAGCTCTGGAAACACCATATATTTT. The variable domain in full, with the rest retrieved from reference TRBV7-9 and TRBJ1-3, is DTGVSQNPRHKITKRGQNVTFRCDPISEHNRLYWYRQTLGQGPEFLTYFQNEAQLEKSRLLSDRFSAERPKGSFSTLEIQRTEQGDSAMYLCASSLGRSSGNTIYFGEGSWLTVV.

As DNA, the CDR3 is TGTGCCAGCACTCTCCATAGAGGGCTGTTTTTT. Amino acid sequence: CASTLHRGLFF. The chain joins TRBV12-3 or TRBV12-4 to TRBJ2-2; no definite D call. V lost 7 bases and J 13 bases, leaving 13 bases between the germline ends. This CDR3 has 11 amino acids.

The rearrangement joins TRBV5-1 to TRBJ2-3, with 7 bases that match TRBD1. Trimming cost V 4 bases and J 5 bases; bases outside gene matches: 7. CDR1 SGHRS and CDR2 YFSETQ come from the germline V gene. This CDR3 comprises 14 residues. The CDR3 reads CASSPGQVLDTQYF. CDR3 coding DNA: TGCGCCAGCAGCCCCGGACAGGTTTTAGATACGCAGTATTTT.

This clone was observed once. CDR3 DNA sequence: TGTGCCAGCAGTGAACTAAGAGCACGCGGCGGCTACACCTTC. It is translated as CASSELRARGGYTF. The chain employs TRBV2 and TRBJ1-2; no clear D. Per the germline V gene, CDR1 is SNHLY and CDR2 is FYNNEI. The CDR3 totals 14 residues. V was pared by 2 bases and J by 8 bases, with 15 bases between.

This chain's CDR3 is CASSETVTYEQYF. CDR3 bases: TGTGCCAGCAGTGAGACTGTCACGTACGAGCAGTACTTC. J is TRBJ2-7 and V is TRBV6-1; no clear D. Per germline, CDR1 MNHNS and CDR2 SASEGT. V shed 3 bases and J shed 4 bases, with 10 bases lying between them. This CDR3 is built from 13 residues.

The chain couples TRBV7-9 to TRBJ1-4, with TRBD1 as a possible D gene (5 bases). The CDR3 is 12 amino acids. Germline CDR1 reads SEHNR; CDR2 reads FQNEAQ (reference sequence). With 0 bases removed from V and 12 bases from J, the gap between germline ends came to 8 bases. For the CDR3, the DNA is TGTGCCAGCAGCTTAGCATCCAGGGAACTGTTTTTT. Amino acid sequence: CASSLASRELFF.

The chain couples TRBV15 to TRBJ1-1; 8 bases agree with TRBD1. This CDR3 is 15 amino acids long. V gave up 6 bases and J gave up 5 bases; unmatched junction bases: 11. The germline CDR1 and CDR2 sequences are LNHNV and YYDKDF (reference sequence). CDR3 in amino acids: CATRGGLQGGTEAFF. For the CDR3, the DNA is TGTGCCACCAGGGGAGGGTTACAGGGGGGTACTGAAGCTTTCTTT.

This chain connects TRBV29-1 to TRBJ2-1; D is perhaps TRBD1 (6 bases). Germline V gene sequence: CDR1 SQVTM, CDR2 ANQGSEA. This CDR3 contains 13 residues. V was pared by 4 bases and J by 6 bases, with 13 bases between. CDR3 in DNA: TGCAGCGTTGCCCTGGGGGCAGTCAATGAGCAGTTCTTC. Its protein product is CSVALGAVNEQFF.

The CDR3 reads CASSQGVTGELFF. In DNA form, the CDR3 reads TGTGCCAGCAGCCAGGGGGTGACCGGGGAGCTGTTTTTT. The chain has TRBV9 and TRBJ2-2; 7 nucleotides align to TRBD1. This CDR3 spans 13 amino acids. The V segment lost 4 bases and the J segment 5 bases; nucleotides outside the gene matches: 2. Germline CDR1 and CDR2: SGDLS and YYNGEE. The full variable domain, with the rest looked up from reference TRBV9 and TRBJ2-2, is DSGVTQTPKHLITATGQRVTLRCSPRSGDLSVYWYQQSLDQGLQFLIQYYNGEERAKGNILERFSAQQFPDLHSELNLSSLELGDSALYFCASSQGVTGELFFGEGSRLTVL.

This clone was counted only a few times. The CDR3 bases are TGTGCCATACAGGACAGCCAGGCCTATGGCTACACCTTC. Its protein is CAIQDSQAYGYTF. V usage is TRBV10-3 and J usage is TRBJ1-2; D is possibly TRBD1 (6 bases). Germline V CDR1 and CDR2: ENHRY, SYGVKD. The CDR3 loop spans 13 amino acids. The germline V and J ends were trimmed by 9 bases and 4 bases, with 15 bases remaining between them.

This rearrangement joins TRBV7-8 to TRBJ2-6; 8 bases match TRBD2. Germline lookup yields CDR1 SGHVS and CDR2 FQNEAQ. The CDR3 is 18 residues long. J gave up 0 bases and V 8 bases, and 12 bases lay outside the gene matches. CDR3 in amino acids: CASDPYRTSPSGANVLTF. DNA of the CDR3: TGTGCCAGCGACCCGTATCGGACTAGCCCCTCTGGGGCCAACGTCCTGACTTTC.

The chain employs TRBV28 and TRBJ2-4; D remains ambiguous. V gave up 2 bases and J gave up 6 bases, with 5 bases separating them. The CDR3 sequence is 12 residues long. Germline V CDR1 and CDR2: MDHEN, SYDVKM. The CDR3 loop is CASSLRGNIQYF. CDR3 nucleotide sequence: TGTGCCAGCAGTTTACGAGGAAACATTCAGTACTTC.

This chain joins TRBV28 and TRBJ2-3, with 8 bases fitting TRBD2. The CDR3 length is 17 residues. The V gene end was trimmed by 3 bases and the J gene end by 1 base; junction bases not matched to a gene: 9. Germline V CDR1 and CDR2: MDHEN, SYDVKM. CDR3 sequence: CASSFPAQRGRTDTQYF. CDR3 in DNA: TGTGCCAGCAGTTTCCCAGCCCAGCGGGGGCGCACAGATACGCAGTATTTT.

This rearrangement joins TRBV4-3 to TRBJ1-2; D is uncertain. Germline V gene data show CDR1 as LGHNA and CDR2 as YSLEER. This CDR3 has 15 amino acids. V lost 0 bases and J 5 bases, leaving 13 bases between the germline ends. CDR3 loop: CASSQDAGVPYGYTF. For the CDR3, the DNA is TGCGCCAGCAGCCAAGATGCCGGGGTCCCTTATGGCTACACCTTC.

J is TRBJ1-1 and V is TRBV10-2; 7 bases fit TRBD1. After removal of 6 bases from V and 1 base from J, the junction contained 5 bases not matched to a gene. From germline, CDR1 is WSHSY and CDR2 SAAADI. This CDR3 is built from 14 residues. The DNA for the CDR3 is TGCGCCAGCAGCCTCGGGACAGCGAACACTGAAGCTTTCTTT. Protein: CASSLGTANTEAFF.

This chain uses TRBV6-5 with TRBJ1-1; a possible D gene is TRBD1 (5 bases). Germline CDR1 is MNHEY and CDR2 is SVGAGI. This CDR3 is 15 amino acids long. Trimming cost V 2 bases and J 1 base, with 11 bases left between them. The CDR3 DNA is TGTGCCAGCAGTTACGGGTCTACAGGGAACACTGAAGCTTTCTTT. Its translation is CASSYGSTGNTEAFF.

The rearrangement joins TRBV5-1 to TRBJ1-2, with D perhaps matching TRBD1 (5 bases). In germline, CDR1 is SGHRS, CDR2 YFSETQ. The CDR3 runs to 16 residues. V was pared by 6 bases and J by 12 bases, with 30 bases between. The CDR3 nucleotides read TGCGCCAGCATACCGGAAAAACGGGGGTCAGGGACTTTCCACACCTTC. It is translated as CASIPEKRGSGTFHTF. Full variable domain (outside the CDR3, taken from reference TRBV5-1 and TRBJ1-2): KAGVTQTPRYLIKTRGQQVTLSCSPISGHRSVSWYQQTPGQGLQFLFEYFSETQRNKGNFPGRFSGRQFSNSRSEMNVSTLELGDSALYLCASIPEKRGSGTFHTFGSGTRLTVV.